This T cell receptor beta chain was documented in a study of T cells in Graves' hyperthyroidism and ophthalmopathy. Study-level background: Pretreatment peripheral blood was obtained at initial diagnosis.

Deletions cut 1 base from V and 7 bases from J, with 16 bases between. This CDR3 is 16 amino acids long. Germline CDR1 and CDR2: KGHDR and SFDVKD. This clonotype was observed many times. What it binds is not known. Study results and caveats: Also found in blood were most expanded thyroid clonotypes above 0.001.

Fresh peripheral blood, about 9.6 ml, yielded the PBMCs. There were TCR beta CDR3 regions amplified from RNA transcripts. Carried out on the TCR CDR3, a first-round RT-PCR used the HTBI primer set. Via MiXCR, TCRdb re-called the multiplex PCR reads, giving one row per CDR3 protein. Of roughly 280,000 distinct CDR3 sequences listed, roughly 22% are singletons. The chain employs TRBV24-1 and TRBJ2-1; a possible D gene is TRBD2 (5 bases). The clonotype was recovered from a man aged 25-45 years with Graves' ophthalmopathy. Sequences were obtained from blood. The CDR3, as DNA: TGTGCCACCAGTGATTTATACGGACTGAAGATGAATGAGCAGTTCTTC. It translates to CATSDLYGLKMNEQFF.